This T cell receptor beta chain was captured in a study of molecular identifiers for immune sequencing clone quantification. CDR1 SEHNR and CDR2 FQNEAQ come from the germline V gene (reference sequence). There are 15 residues in the CDR3. The germline V and J ends were trimmed by 5 bases and 1 base, with 15 bases remaining between them. TCRdb analysed the PCR reads with MiXCR anew, one entry per CDR3 protein. The sample carries tens of thousands of distinct CDR3 sequences, roughly 18% recorded once. Study-wide points: Clones that exceeded 20 RNA copies held over 99% of effector molecules, yet under 1% in naive cells.

This clonotype showed up many times. Its antigen is still unknown. The sample was naive CD8+ T cells from blood, with Jurkat cell RNA spiked in. This sample's subset: FACS-sorted CD8+CD4-CCR7+CD45RA+ naive T cells. The rearrangement uses TRBV7-9 and TRBJ2-7; D assignment may be TRBD1 or TRBD2 (5 bases each). The TCR originated in a human donor in good health. Some libraries in this study had Jurkat cell RNA spiked in. The CDR3 spells CASSPGEGISYEQYF. In DNA, the CDR3 is TGTGCCAGCAGCCCCGGAGAGGGGATTTCCTACGAGCAGTACTTC.